The 30 T cell receptor beta chains below were found in one sample sequenced in a study of blood T cell repertoires in COVID-19. TCRdb's copy holds only in-frame clones and misses some; the assay was immunoSEQ multiplex PCR. In the table there are 250,000 to 300,000 clones, less than 90% of which are singletons. Material: peripheral blood. The receptors were sampled from a woman aged 25-40 years with COVID-19, enrolled during active disease.

The chain employs TRBV19 and TRBJ2-5, with 13 bases fitting TRBD2. V lost 7 bases, J lost 5 bases, and 16 bases stayed unmatched. The CDR3 consists of 18 residues. The germline CDR1 and CDR2 sequences are LNHDA and SQIVND (reference sequence). The CDR3 spells CASTPGLAGEMDGETQYF. The CDR3 DNA sequence: TGTGCCAGTACCCCCGGACTAGCGGGGGAGATGGACGGGGAGACCCAGTACTTC. Together with reference TRBV19 and TRBJ2-5, the CDR3 gives the full variable domain: DGGITQSPKYLFRKEGQNVTLSCEQNLNHDAMYWYRQDPGQGLRLIYYSQIVNDFQKGDIAEGYSVSREKKESFPLTVTSAQKNPTAFYLCASTPGLAGEMDGETQYFGPGTRLLVL.

This clone is a singleton in its sample. V is TRBV12-3 or TRBV12-4 and J is TRBJ1-1; tentative D call: TRBD1 (6 bases). There are 13 residues in the CDR3. With 9 bases removed from V and 0 bases from J, the gap between germline ends came to 11 bases. The chain's CDR3 is CARLDRLNTEAFF. As DNA, the CDR3 is TGTGCCAGGTTAGACAGGTTGAACACTGAAGCTTTCTTT.

The chain is built from TRBV6-5 and TRBJ1-2, with a tentative D call TRBD1 (5 bases). The length of the CDR3 is 15 residues. Germline V lookup: CDR1 MNHEY, CDR2 SVGAGI. V dropped 7 bases and J dropped 3 bases, with 18 bases sitting between them. The CDR3 protein is CASIRGGRGDYGYTF. The CDR3 DNA reads TGTGCCAGCATTAGGGGCGGCCGTGGGGACTATGGCTACACCTTC.

The V call is TRBV18, the J call TRBJ1-6, with TRBD1 identical over 8 bases. The CDR3 covers 15 residues. The germline gives CDR1 KGHSH, CDR2 LQKENI. V trimming: 6 bases; J trimming: 6 bases; junction bases outside the gene matches: 7. CDR3 amino acids: CASSPTGDPNSPLHF. In DNA form, the CDR3 reads TGTGCCAGCTCGCCGACAGGGGACCCTAATTCACCCCTCCACTTT. The full variable domain, in which reference TRBV18 and TRBJ1-6 provide the parts outside the CDR3, is NAGVMQNPRHLVRRRGQEARLRCSPMKGHSHVYWYRQLPEEGLKFMVYLQKENIIDESGMPKERFSAEFPKEGPSILRIQQVVRGDSAAYFCASSPTGDPNSPLHFGNGTRLTVT.

This sequence joins TRBV11-2 and TRBJ2-3; D is ambiguous. V was shortened by 1 base and J by 4 bases, with 3 bases between the two germline ends. CDR3 length: 12 amino acids. The germline gives CDR1 SGHAT, CDR2 FQNNGV. The CDR3 bases are TGTGCCAGCAGCTTAGCGGCAGATACGCAGTATTTT. It is translated as CASSLAADTQYF.

The chain combines TRBV7-9 with TRBJ1-1; D gene uncertain. CDR3 length: 14 residues. V lost 4 bases and J lost 2, with 11 bases in between. CDR1 and CDR2 (germline): SEHNR, FQNEAQ (reference sequence). The CDR3 spells CASSSGAFNTEAFF. In nucleotides, the CDR3 is TGTGCCAGCAGCTCAGGCGCCTTTAACACTGAAGCTTTCTTT. Full variable domain (rest looked up from reference TRBV7-9 and TRBJ1-1): DTGVSQNPRHKITKRGQNVTFRCDPISEHNRLYWYRQTLGQGPEFLTYFQNEAQLEKSRLLSDRFSAERPKGSFSTLEIQRTEQGDSAMYLCASSSGAFNTEAFFGQGTRLTVV.

This chain uses TRBV2 with TRBJ1-5; maybe TRBD1 (5 bases). This CDR3 spans 15 amino acids. The V and J ends lost 2 bases and 5 bases respectively, with 13 bases between them. Germline lookup yields CDR1 SNHLY and CDR2 FYNNEI. CDR3: CASSELGGGYQPQHF. The DNA for the CDR3 is TGTGCCAGCAGTGAATTGGGGGGGGGATATCAGCCCCAGCATTTT.

The rearrangement uses TRBV2 and TRBJ1-4; D is perhaps TRBD1 (6 bases). V gave up 7 bases and J gave up 1 base, with 22 bases separating them. The CDR3 totals 18 residues. The germline CDR1 and CDR2 sequences are SNHLY and FYNNEI. CDR3 sequence reads: CASTQGHHSLLTNEKLFF. The CDR3, as DNA: TGTGCCAGCACCCAGGGACACCACTCGCTACTAACTAATGAAAAACTGTTTTTT.

This sequence joins TRBV6-6 and TRBJ2-1; TRBD2 aligns across 8 bases. This CDR3 spans 12 amino acids. Losses at the gene ends were 8 bases for V and 6 bases for J; bases not matched to a gene: 3. Germline values: CDR1 MNHNY, CDR2 SVGAGI (reference sequence). The CDR3: CASRGGRNEQFF. CDR3 DNA sequence: TGTGCCAGCCGGGGGGGCCGCAATGAGCAGTTCTTC.

The J gene is TRBJ1-5, the V gene TRBV28; D perhaps matches TRBD1 (6 bases). Per the germline V gene, CDR1 is MDHEN and CDR2 is SYDVKM. CDR3 length: 15 residues. V was clipped by 5 bases and J by 0 bases, with 11 bases between them. In DNA form, the CDR3 reads TGTGCCAGCAGTAGCACAGGGTATAGCAATCAGCCCCAGCATTTT. Translation: CASSSTGYSNQPQHF.

V is TRBV4-1 and J is TRBJ2-3; D might be TRBD2 (7 bases). Deletions cut 3 bases from V and 5 bases from J, with 18 bases between. CDR1 MGHRA and CDR2 YSYEKL come from the germline V gene. This CDR3 is built from 16 residues. CDR3 loop: CASSHPPRGGIDTQYF. The CDR3 DNA follows: TGCGCCAGCAGCCACCCCCCCAGGGGAGGGATAGATACGCAGTATTTT.

The chain carries TRBV3-1 (or the pseudogene TRBV3-2) and TRBJ2-7; D uncertain. V was pared by 1 base and J by 5 bases, with 9 bases between. Germline V gives CDR1 LGHDT, CDR2 YNNKEL (reference sequence). This CDR3 comprises 13 residues. The CDR3 spells CASSQVGRDEQYF. CDR3 nucleotide sequence: TGTGCCAGCAGCCAAGTAGGCCGGGACGAGCAGTACTTC.

V is TRBV9 and J is TRBJ2-7; TRBD2 agrees at 11 bases. Germline CDR1 is SGDLS and CDR2 is YYNGEE. CDR3 length: 15 amino acids. The V segment lost 4 bases and the J segment 0 bases; nucleotides outside the gene matches: 3. The CDR3 region is CASSLSGGASYEQYF. The DNA of the CDR3 is TGTGCCAGCAGCCTTAGCGGGGGGGCCTCCTACGAGCAGTACTTC.

The rearrangement links TRBV5-1 to TRBJ2-7; a possible D gene is TRBD1 (6 bases). The CDR3 loop spans 12 amino acids. Germline lookup yields CDR1 SGHRS and CDR2 YFSETQ. V gave up 5 bases and J gave up 3 bases, with 9 bases separating them. CDR3 region: CASRDSYYEQYF. CDR3 coding DNA: TGCGCCAGCAGGGACAGCTACTACGAGCAGTACTTC.

The rearrangement uses TRBV18 and TRBJ2-5; D is ambiguous. The CDR3 consists of 14 residues. The V and J ends lost 3 bases and 3 bases respectively, with 11 bases between them. Per the germline V gene, CDR1 is KGHSH and CDR2 is LQKENI. The CDR3 is CASSPSLTEETQYF. The CDR3 DNA is TGTGCCAGCTCACCGTCTCTAACCGAAGAGACCCAGTACTTC.

The chain has TRBV5-1 and TRBJ1-1; unclear D gene. Germline CDR1 is SGHRS and CDR2 is YFSETQ. V lost 1 base and J lost 4, with 8 bases in between. The CDR3 runs to 13 residues. CDR3 amino acids: CASSLRQATEAFF. CDR3 nucleotides: TGCGCCAGCAGCTTGCGTCAGGCCACTGAAGCTTTCTTT.

The rearrangement joins TRBV9 to TRBJ2-7; 9 positions match TRBD1. The V gene end was trimmed by 1 base and the J gene end by 4 bases; junction bases not matched to a gene: 6. CDR1 is SGDLS and CDR2 is YYNGEE in the germline V gene. This CDR3 is built from 15 residues. The CDR3 DNA reads TGTGCCAGCAGCGTATCCGGGACAGGGTGGTACGAGCAGTACTTC. Translation gives CASSVSGTGWYEQYF. The full variable domain, with the rest looked up from reference TRBV9 and TRBJ2-7, is DSGVTQTPKHLITATGQRVTLRCSPRSGDLSVYWYQQSLDQGLQFLIQYYNGEERAKGNILERFSAQQFPDLHSELNLSSLELGDSALYFCASSVSGTGWYEQYFGPGTRLTVT.

The chain uses TRBV6-5 and TRBJ1-1; D gene ambiguous. This CDR3 has 11 amino acids. V was trimmed by 6 bases and J by 3 bases, leaving 5 bases between them. Germline V gene lookup returns CDR1 MNHEY and CDR2 SVGAGI. The CDR3 region is CASRGHTEAFF. The CDR3 DNA is TGTGCCAGCAGGGGCCACACTGAAGCTTTCTTT.

The chain has TRBV5-5 and TRBJ1-4; D not resolved. CDR3 length: 16 amino acids. Germline values: CDR1 SGHKS, CDR2 YYEKEE (reference sequence). The V end was cut by 4 bases, the J end by 9 bases, with 22 bases between. CDR3 bases: TGTGCCAGCAGCCCACCCTCGTCACAAGTGGTGAAAAAACTGTTTTTT. Translating it yields CASSPPSSQVVKKLFF.

About this clone: An end of the junction does not agree with germline; a read error may underlie this. This chain connects TRBV10-2 to TRBJ2-3; D may be TRBD2 (6 bases). CDR3 length: 17 residues. Germline CDR1 WSHSY, CDR2 SAAADI. For the CDR3, the DNA is TGCCCCAGCAGTCGACCCGGGGGTCAACGATACACAGATACGCAGTATTTT. Protein: CPSSRPGGQRYTDTQYF.

The count of this clone is one. This chain links TRBV7-5 with TRBJ2-4; the table's D call, TRBD2, has no DNA check behind it. TRBV7-5 is an annotated pseudogene. The CDR3 runs 14 residues. The CDR3 loop is CVRSLAPRKNIQYF. Written as DNA, the CDR3 is TGTGTCAGAAGCTTAGCGCCGCGAAAAAACATTCAGTACTTC.

This chain uses TRBV19 with TRBJ2-3, with a possible D match to TRBD2 (5 bases). Germline V lookup: CDR1 LNHDA, CDR2 SQIVND (reference sequence). This CDR3 spans 14 amino acids. The germline V and J ends were trimmed by 5 bases and 6 bases, with 15 bases remaining between them. This CDR3 is CASSFYGMRDTQYF. CDR3 nucleotide sequence: TGTGCCAGTAGTTTTTACGGGATGAGGGATACGCAGTATTTT.

This chain links TRBV19 with TRBJ1-1, with TRBD1 matching over 7 bases. There are 15 residues in the CDR3. The V and J ends lost 11 bases and 1 base, in that order; junction bases with no gene match: 13. Germline V gives CDR1 LNHDA, CDR2 SQIVND (reference sequence). CDR3 nucleotide sequence: TGTGCCTCCAGGGCCCCGACAGGGAAGAACACTGAAGCTTTCTTT. Translation: CASRAPTGKNTEAFF.

This clone was observed a handful of times. The rearrangement joins TRBV9 to TRBJ2-2; TRBD2 matches 9 bases. With V trimmed by 3 bases and J by 5 bases, 5 bases remained unmatched. The V gene's germline CDR1 is SGDLS and CDR2 YYNGEE. The CDR3 has 15 amino acids. The CDR3 protein is CASSALAGRTGELFF. The CDR3 DNA sequence: TGTGCCAGCAGCGCGCTAGCGGGGCGGACCGGGGAGCTGTTTTTT.

CDR3 loop: CASGLRGGSGTEAFF. In DNA, the CDR3 is TGTGCCAGCGGCCTGCGTGGGGGCAGTGGCACTGAAGCTTTCTTT. J is TRBJ1-1 and V is TRBV28; a weak D match, TRBD1 (6 bases). Germline values: CDR1 MDHEN, CDR2 SYDVKM. The CDR3 contains 15 residues. Trimming removed 8 bases from V and 4 bases from J, with 20 bases in between.

The chain joins TRBV7-9 to TRBJ2-1; TRBD1 matches 7 bases. V lost 3 bases to trimming and J lost 4 bases; unmatched junction nucleotides: 6. This CDR3 has 15 residues. Looked up from germline, CDR1 is SEHNR and CDR2 is FQNEAQ (reference sequence). The CDR3 nucleotides read TGTGCCAGCAGCTTTCCAGGGGGTCCGTACAATGAGCAGTTCTTC. This sequence encodes CASSFPGGPYNEQFF.

This chain joins TRBV15 and TRBJ2-1; D possibly corresponds to TRBD1 (5 bases). This CDR3 region has 15 residues. Germline CDR1 LNHNV, CDR2 YYDKDF (reference sequence). The ends were cut back, 0 bases at V and 4 bases at J, with 10 bases in the middle. In nucleotides, the CDR3 is TGTGCCACCAGCAGAGATGCAAACAGGTACAATGAGCAGTTCTTC. Translated, it gives CATSRDANRYNEQFF.

This clone was counted a few times. J is TRBJ2-1 and V is TRBV18, with D possibly TRBD2 on 5 matching bases. The V and J ends lost 6 bases and 0 bases respectively, with 9 bases between them. The CDR3 is made up of 14 amino acids. Germline V gives CDR1 KGHSH, CDR2 LQKENI. As DNA, the CDR3 is TGTGCCAGCTCTTGGGAGAGCTCCTACAATGAGCAGTTCTTC. Residues: CASSWESSYNEQFF.

A word on this clone: The same CDR3 can be traced to other DNA sequences in this sample. This chain uses TRBV12-3 or TRBV12-4 with TRBJ2-7; the match to TRBD1 covers 7 bases. With V trimmed by 6 bases and J by 1 base, 3 bases remained unmatched. This CDR3 has 13 amino acids. CDR3 amino acids: CASSRDSSYEQYF. CDR3 in DNA: TGTGCCAGCAGCCGGGACAGTTCCTACGAGCAGTACTTC.

The chain combines TRBV25-1 with TRBJ1-1; 7 bases line up with TRBD1. Germline trimming cut 1 base from V and 3 bases from J; bases unmatched to any gene: 2. CDR1 is MGHDK and CDR2 is SYGVNS in the germline V gene. This CDR3 contains 14 residues. CDR3 in DNA: TGTGCCAGCAGTGAATTGACAGGGTACACTGAAGCTTTCTTT. It codes for CASSELTGYTEAFF.